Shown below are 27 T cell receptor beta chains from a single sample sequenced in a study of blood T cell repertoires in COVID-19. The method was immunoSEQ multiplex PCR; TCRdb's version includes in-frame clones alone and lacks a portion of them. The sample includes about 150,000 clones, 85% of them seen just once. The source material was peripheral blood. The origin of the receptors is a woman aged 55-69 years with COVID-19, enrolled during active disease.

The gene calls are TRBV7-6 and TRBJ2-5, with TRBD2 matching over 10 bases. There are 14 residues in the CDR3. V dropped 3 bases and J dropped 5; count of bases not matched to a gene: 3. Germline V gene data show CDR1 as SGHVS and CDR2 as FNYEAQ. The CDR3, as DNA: TGTGCCAGCAGCTTCCTAGCGGGAGTTGAGACCCAGTACTTC. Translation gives CASSFLAGVETQYF. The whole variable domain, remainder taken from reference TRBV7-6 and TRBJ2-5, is GAGVSQSPRYKVTKRGQDVALRCDPISGHVSLYWYRQALGQGPEFLTYFNYEAQQDKSGLPNDRFSAERPEGSISTLTIQRTEQRDSAMYRCASSFLAGVETQYFGPGTRLLVL.

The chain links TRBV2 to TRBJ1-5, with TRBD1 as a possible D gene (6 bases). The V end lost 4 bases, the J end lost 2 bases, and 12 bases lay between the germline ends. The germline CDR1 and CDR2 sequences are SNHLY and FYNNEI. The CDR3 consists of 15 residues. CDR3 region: CASSATGTGNQPQHF. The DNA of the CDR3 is TGTGCCAGCAGTGCAACAGGGACGGGCAATCAGCCCCAGCATTTT.

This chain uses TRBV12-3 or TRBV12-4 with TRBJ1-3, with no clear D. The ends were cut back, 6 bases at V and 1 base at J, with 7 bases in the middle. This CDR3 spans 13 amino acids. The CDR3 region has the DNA TGTGCCAGCAGGTCGACATCTGGAAACACCATATATTTT. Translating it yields CASRSTSGNTIYF.

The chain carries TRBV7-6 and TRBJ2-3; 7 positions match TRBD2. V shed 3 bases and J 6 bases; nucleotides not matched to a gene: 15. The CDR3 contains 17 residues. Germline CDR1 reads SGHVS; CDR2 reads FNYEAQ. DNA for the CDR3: TGTGCCAGCAGCTTTGGTACGCATCCGGGAGCGGGGGATACGCAGTATTTT. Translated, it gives CASSFGTHPGAGDTQYF. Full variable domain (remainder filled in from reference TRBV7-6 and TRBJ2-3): GAGVSQSPRYKVTKRGQDVALRCDPISGHVSLYWYRQALGQGPEFLTYFNYEAQQDKSGLPNDRFSAERPEGSISTLTIQRTEQRDSAMYRCASSFGTHPGAGDTQYFGPGTRLTVL.

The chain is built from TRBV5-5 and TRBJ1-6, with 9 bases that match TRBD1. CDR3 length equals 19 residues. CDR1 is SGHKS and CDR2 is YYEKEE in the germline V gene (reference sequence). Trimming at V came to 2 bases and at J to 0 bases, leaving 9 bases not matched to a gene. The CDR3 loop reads CASSLWDRAASSYNSPLHF. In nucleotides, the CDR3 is TGTGCCAGCAGCTTATGGGACAGGGCGGCGAGCTCCTATAATTCACCCCTCCACTTT.

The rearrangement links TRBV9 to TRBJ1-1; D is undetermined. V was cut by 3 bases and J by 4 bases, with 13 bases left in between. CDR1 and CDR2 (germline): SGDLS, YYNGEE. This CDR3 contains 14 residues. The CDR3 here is CASSGSVSGTEAFF. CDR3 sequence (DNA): TGTGCCAGCAGCGGATCTGTTTCGGGCACTGAAGCTTTCTTT.

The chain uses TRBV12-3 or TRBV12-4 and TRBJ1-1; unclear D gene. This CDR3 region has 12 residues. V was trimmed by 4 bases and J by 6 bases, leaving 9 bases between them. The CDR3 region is CASSYRGPEAFF. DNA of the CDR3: TGTGCCAGCAGTTACCGAGGGCCTGAAGCTTTCTTT.

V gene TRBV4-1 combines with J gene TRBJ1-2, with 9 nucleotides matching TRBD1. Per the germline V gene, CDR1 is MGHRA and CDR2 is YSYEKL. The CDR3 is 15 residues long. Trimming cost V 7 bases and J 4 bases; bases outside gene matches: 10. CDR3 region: CASKDRGFESYGYTF. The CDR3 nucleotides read TGCGCCAGCAAGGACAGGGGATTCGAGTCCTATGGCTACACCTTC.

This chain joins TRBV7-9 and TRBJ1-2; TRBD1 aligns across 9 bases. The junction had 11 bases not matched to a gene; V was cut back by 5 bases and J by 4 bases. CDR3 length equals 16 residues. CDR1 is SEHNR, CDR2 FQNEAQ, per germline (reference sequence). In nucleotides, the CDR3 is TGTGCCAGCAGCCACGGTTTGACAGGGGGAAGCTATGGCTACACCTTC. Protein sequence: CASSHGLTGGSYGYTF.

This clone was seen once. In DNA form, the CDR3 reads TGTGCCAGCATTCCGCTCCGGGGTCCGAACACTGAAGCTTTCTTT. It is translated as CASIPLRGPNTEAFF. This chain uses TRBV6-6 with TRBJ1-1; D not resolved. Germline V gives CDR1 MNHNY, CDR2 SVGAGI (reference sequence). V shed 7 bases and J shed 1 base, with 16 bases lying between them. The CDR3 sequence is 15 residues long.

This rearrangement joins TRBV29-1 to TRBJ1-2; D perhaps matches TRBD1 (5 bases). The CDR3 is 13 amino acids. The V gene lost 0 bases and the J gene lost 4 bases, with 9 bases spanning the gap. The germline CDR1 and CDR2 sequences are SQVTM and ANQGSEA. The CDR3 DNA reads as TGCAGCGTTGAAGAGCAGGGTAGCTATGGCTACACCTTC. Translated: CSVEEQGSYGYTF.

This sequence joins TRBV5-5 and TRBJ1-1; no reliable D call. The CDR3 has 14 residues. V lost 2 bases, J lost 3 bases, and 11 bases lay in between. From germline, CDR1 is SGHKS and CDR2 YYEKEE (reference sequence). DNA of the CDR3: TGTGCCAGCAGCTTTGTCAGAGGCGACACTGAAGCTTTCTTT. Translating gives CASSFVRGDTEAFF.

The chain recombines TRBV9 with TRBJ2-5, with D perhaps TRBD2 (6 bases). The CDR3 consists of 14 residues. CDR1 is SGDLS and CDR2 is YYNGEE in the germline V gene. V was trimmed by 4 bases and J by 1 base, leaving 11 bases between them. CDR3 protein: CASSPAGLQETQYF. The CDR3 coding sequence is TGTGCCAGCAGCCCAGCGGGCCTCCAAGAGACCCAGTACTTC.

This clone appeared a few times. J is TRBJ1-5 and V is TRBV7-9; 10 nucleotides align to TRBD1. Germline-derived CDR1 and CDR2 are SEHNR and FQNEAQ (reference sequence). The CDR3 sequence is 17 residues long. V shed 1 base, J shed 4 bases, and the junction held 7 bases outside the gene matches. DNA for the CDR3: TGTGCCAGCAGCTTAGGATCCGGGACAGGGGCTAATCAGCCCCAGCATTTT. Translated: CASSLGSGTGANQPQHF.

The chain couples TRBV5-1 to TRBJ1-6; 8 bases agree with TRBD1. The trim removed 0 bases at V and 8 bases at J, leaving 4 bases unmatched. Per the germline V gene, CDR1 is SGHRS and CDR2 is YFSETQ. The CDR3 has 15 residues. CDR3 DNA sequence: TGCGCCAGCAGCTTGGGACAGGGGAGAGATTCACCCCTCCACTTT. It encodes CASSLGQGRDSPLHF.

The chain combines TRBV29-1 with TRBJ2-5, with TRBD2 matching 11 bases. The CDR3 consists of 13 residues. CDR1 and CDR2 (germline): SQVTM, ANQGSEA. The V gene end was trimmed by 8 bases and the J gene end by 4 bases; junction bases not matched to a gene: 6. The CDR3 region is CSQEGLAGETQYF. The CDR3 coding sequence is TGCAGCCAGGAAGGACTAGCGGGAGAGACCCAGTACTTC.

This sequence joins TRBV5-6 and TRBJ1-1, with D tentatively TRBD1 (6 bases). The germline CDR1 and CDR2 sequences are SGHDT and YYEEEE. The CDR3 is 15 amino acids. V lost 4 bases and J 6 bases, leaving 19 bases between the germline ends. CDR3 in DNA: TGTGCCAGCAGCCTGGGGGGATCAGGGGTCTCTGAAGCTTTCTTT. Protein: CASSLGGSGVSEAFF.

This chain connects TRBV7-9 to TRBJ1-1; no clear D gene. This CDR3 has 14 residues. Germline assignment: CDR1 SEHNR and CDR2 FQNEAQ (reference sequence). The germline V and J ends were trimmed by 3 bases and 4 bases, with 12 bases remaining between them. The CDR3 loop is CASSFGAARTEAFF. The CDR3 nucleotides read TGTGCCAGCAGCTTCGGCGCGGCACGCACTGAAGCTTTCTTT.

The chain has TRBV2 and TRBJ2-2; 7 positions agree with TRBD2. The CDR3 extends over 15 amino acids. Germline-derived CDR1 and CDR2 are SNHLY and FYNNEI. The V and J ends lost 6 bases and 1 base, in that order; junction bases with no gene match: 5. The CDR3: CASRNLAGNTGELFF. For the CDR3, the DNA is TGTGCCAGCAGGAACTTAGCGGGGAACACCGGGGAGCTGTTTTTT.

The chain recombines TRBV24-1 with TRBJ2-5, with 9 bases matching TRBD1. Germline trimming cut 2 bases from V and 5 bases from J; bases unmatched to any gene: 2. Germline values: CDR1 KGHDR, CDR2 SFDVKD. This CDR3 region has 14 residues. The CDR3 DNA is TGTGCCACCAGTGATTACAGGGGGCGGGAGACCCAGTACTTC. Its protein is CATSDYRGRETQYF.

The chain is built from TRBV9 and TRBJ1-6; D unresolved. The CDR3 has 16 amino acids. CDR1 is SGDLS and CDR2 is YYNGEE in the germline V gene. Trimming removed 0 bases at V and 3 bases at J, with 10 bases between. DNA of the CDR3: TGTGCCAGCAGCGTAGCTTATAACAGCTATAATTCACCCCTCCACTTT. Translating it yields CASSVAYNSYNSPLHF.

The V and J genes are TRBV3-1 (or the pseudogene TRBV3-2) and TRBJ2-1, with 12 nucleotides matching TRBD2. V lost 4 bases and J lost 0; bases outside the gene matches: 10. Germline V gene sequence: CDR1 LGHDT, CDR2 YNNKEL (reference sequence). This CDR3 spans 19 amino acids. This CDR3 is CASSRFPLTSGSSYNEQFF. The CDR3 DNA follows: TGTGCCAGCAGCCGCTTCCCACTGACTAGCGGGAGCTCCTACAATGAGCAGTTCTTC.

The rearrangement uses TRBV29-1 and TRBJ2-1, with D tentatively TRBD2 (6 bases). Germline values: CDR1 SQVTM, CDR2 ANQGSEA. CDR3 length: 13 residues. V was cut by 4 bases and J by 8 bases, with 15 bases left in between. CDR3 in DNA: TGCAGCGTTGCGGGACTCACTGTCTATGAGCAGTTCTTC. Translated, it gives CSVAGLTVYEQFF.

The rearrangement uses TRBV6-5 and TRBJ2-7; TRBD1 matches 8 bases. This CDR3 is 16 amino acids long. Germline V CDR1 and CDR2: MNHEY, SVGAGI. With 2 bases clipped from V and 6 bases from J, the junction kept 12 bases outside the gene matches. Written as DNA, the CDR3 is TGTGCCAGCAGTTACGGGACCGGGACAGGTTACTTCGAGCAGTACTTC. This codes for CASSYGTGTGYFEQYF.

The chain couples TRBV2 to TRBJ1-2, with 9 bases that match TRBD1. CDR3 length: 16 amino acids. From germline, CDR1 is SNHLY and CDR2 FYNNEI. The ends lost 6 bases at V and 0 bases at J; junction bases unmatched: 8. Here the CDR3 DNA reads TGTGCCAGCAGCGGGAGACAGGGGGTTTCTAACTATGGCTACACCTTC. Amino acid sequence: CASSGRQGVSNYGYTF.

The CDR3 here is CASSHMTGGDEKLFF. Here the CDR3 DNA reads TGTGCCAGCAGCCACATGACAGGGGGAGACGAAAAACTGTTTTTT. The chain couples TRBV7-2 to TRBJ1-4; 9 bases line up with TRBD1. V gave up 5 bases and J gave up 8 bases; unmatched junction bases: 9. Germline-derived CDR1 and CDR2 are SGHTA and FQGNSA. CDR3 length equals 15 residues. Complete variable domain (other parts from reference TRBV7-2 and TRBJ1-4): GAGVSQSPSNKVTEKGKDVELRCDPISGHTALYWYRQSLGQGLEFLIYFQGNSAPDKSGLPSDRFSAERTGGSVSTLTIQRTQQEDSAVYLCASSHMTGGDEKLFFGSGTQLSVL.

CDR3 nucleotide sequence: TGTGCCAGCAGCCCAGCGGGGCAGCTCTATGGCTACACCTTC. Protein product: CASSPAGQLYGYTF. The chain links TRBV7-9 to TRBJ1-2; the D gene is possibly TRBD1 (5 bases). V lost 5 bases and J 4 bases, leaving 14 bases between the germline ends. The CDR3 loop spans 14 amino acids. CDR1 is SEHNR and CDR2 is FQNEAQ in the germline V gene (reference sequence).